This entry lists 16 T cell receptor beta chains sequenced from one sample in a study of cytomegalovirus exposure and HLA in healthy donors. In the PCR, 60 Vbeta and 13 Jbeta primers were used. Generated by immunoSEQ multiplex PCR, the TCRdb table keeps only in-frame clones and is missing some. The sample lists about 200,000 clones, around 87% occurring once. Sequenced material: PBMCs. Every receptor here comes from a woman younger than 35 in good health and CMV-seronegative.

The chain is built from TRBV7-6 and TRBJ2-1; 7 bases fit TRBD2. Germline loops: CDR1 SGHVS, CDR2 FNYEAQ. The CDR3 consists of 15 residues. V shed 5 bases, J shed 3 bases, and the junction held 7 bases outside the gene matches. The CDR3 DNA reads TGTGCCAGCAGCCCTGTGGGCGGGAGCTACAATGAGCAGTTCTTC. Encoded protein: CASSPVGGSYNEQFF.

This rearrangement joins TRBV15 to TRBJ1-5, with 12 bases that match TRBD1. V was pared by 6 bases and J by 4 bases, with 10 bases of the junction left unmatched. Looked up from germline, CDR1 is LNHNV and CDR2 is YYDKDF (reference sequence). The CDR3 has 17 residues. CDR3 loop: CATRKGTGGPTNQPQHF. CDR3 bases: TGTGCCACCAGGAAGGGGACAGGGGGCCCGACTAATCAGCCCCAGCATTTT.

The genes are TRBV7-9 and TRBJ2-2, with 8 bases identical to TRBD1. The CDR3 has 15 amino acids. Germline V gene sequence: CDR1 SEHNR, CDR2 FQNEAQ (reference sequence). Trimming removed 3 bases from V and 5 bases from J; junction bases left unmatched: 5. The CDR3 DNA is TGTGCCAGCAGCTTGGCTGACAGGGGAACCGGGGAGCTGTTTTTT. This translates into CASSLADRGTGELFF. Full variable domain (missing parts from reference TRBV7-9 and TRBJ2-2): DTGVSQNPRHKITKRGQNVTFRCDPISEHNRLYWYRQTLGQGPEFLTYFQNEAQLEKSRLLSDRFSAERPKGSFSTLEIQRTEQGDSAMYLCASSLADRGTGELFFGEGSRLTVL.

The V call is TRBV5-8, the J call TRBJ2-1; TRBD1 agrees at 9 bases. V lost 4 bases and J lost 5; bases outside the gene matches: 7. Germline lookup yields CDR1 SGHTS and CDR2 YDEGEE. The CDR3 has 15 residues. The CDR3 nucleotides read TGTGCCAGCAGCACGGGACAGGGTGTCCACAATGAGCAGTTCTTC. Amino acids: CASSTGQGVHNEQFF. The full variable domain, completed using reference TRBV5-8 and TRBJ2-1, is EAGVTQSPTHLIKTRGQQATLRCSPISGHTSVYWYQQALGLGLQFLLWYDEGEERNRGNFPPRFSGRQFPNYSSELNVNALELEDSALYLCASSTGQGVHNEQFFGPGTRLTVL.

J is TRBJ2-7 and V is TRBV19; D is possibly TRBD2 (6 bases). The V gene lost 8 bases and the J gene lost 0 bases, with 8 bases spanning the gap. CDR3 length: 12 amino acids. Germline V gives CDR1 LNHDA, CDR2 SQIVND (reference sequence). As DNA, the CDR3 is TGTGCCAGTGGAGGGGTCTCCTACGAGCAGTACTTC. This encodes CASGGVSYEQYF.

V usage is TRBV19 and J usage is TRBJ1-1; TRBD1 might be the D (6 bases). This CDR3 spans 13 amino acids. Between the trimmed V and J ends, which lost 5 bases and 1 base, there was a span of 8 bases. Germline values: CDR1 LNHDA, CDR2 SQIVND (reference sequence). CDR3 residues: CASSYRENTEAFF. The CDR3 nucleotides are TGTGCCAGTAGTTACAGGGAGAACACTGAAGCTTTCTTT.

The rearrangement links TRBV4-1 to TRBJ1-3; TRBD1 aligns across 7 bases. Germline V gives CDR1 MGHRA, CDR2 YSYEKL. With V trimmed by 0 bases and J by 0 bases, 11 bases remained unmatched. The CDR3 extends over 19 amino acids. The CDR3: CASSQDLGSGGLSGNTIYF. The CDR3 DNA reads TGCGCCAGCAGCCAAGATCTCGGATCAGGGGGACTCTCTGGAAACACCATATATTTT.

CDR3 in DNA: TGTGCCAGTAGTGGTCAGGGGGCGAACTATGGCTACACCTTC. Its translation is CASSGQGANYGYTF. The chain recombines TRBV19 with TRBJ1-2, with 8 bases fitting TRBD1. After removal of 5 bases from V and 2 bases from J, the junction contained 4 bases not matched to a gene. Germline loops: CDR1 LNHDA, CDR2 SQIVND (reference sequence). This CDR3 comprises 14 residues.

V and J are TRBV5-4 and TRBJ2-3, with D possibly TRBD2 on 6 matching bases. V lost 3 bases to trimming and J lost 2 bases, with 19 bases between them. CDR3 length equals 17 residues. Germline CDR1 and CDR2: SGHNT and YYREEE (reference sequence). CDR3 in amino acids: CASSSKGGGTSTDTQYF. DNA of the CDR3: TGTGCCAGCAGCTCCAAAGGTGGAGGGACCTCCACAGATACGCAGTATTTT.

The CDR3 loop reads CAISELEASGNTIYF. CDR3 nucleotides: TGTGCCATCAGTGAGTTAGAAGCCTCTGGAAACACCATATATTTT. J is TRBJ1-3 and V is TRBV10-3; D is unresolved. With 1 base removed from V and 0 bases from J, the gap between germline ends came to 7 bases. The CDR3 consists of 15 residues. The germline gives CDR1 ENHRY, CDR2 SYGVKD.

The J gene is TRBJ2-1, the V gene TRBV4-2; TRBD2 agrees at 10 bases. This CDR3 comprises 16 residues. The V and J ends lost 4 bases and 7 bases, in that order; junction bases with no gene match: 10. Germline V CDR1 and CDR2: LGHNA, YNFKEQ. The CDR3 is CASSPPSGGVFNEQFF. The CDR3 coding sequence is TGTGCCAGCAGCCCACCCAGCGGGGGGGTTTTTAATGAGCAGTTCTTC.

The V gene is TRBV4-1, the J gene TRBJ1-6, with D maybe TRBD1 (5 bases). Between the trimmed V and J ends, which lost 1 base and 14 bases, there was a span of 15 bases. The CDR3 spans 14 residues. The V gene's germline CDR1 is MGHRA and CDR2 YSYEKL. The CDR3 DNA reads TGCGCCAGCAGCCAAGGGACATTGCTTGGGTCCCTCCACTTT. Translating gives CASSQGTLLGSLHF.

The CDR3 reads CASSYDRGYGYTF. The CDR3 DNA follows: TGTGCCAGCAGCTACGACAGGGGGTACGGCTACACCTTC. This rearrangement joins TRBV5-8 to TRBJ1-2; 9 nucleotides line up with TRBD1. Germline CDR1 SGHTS, CDR2 YDEGEE. The CDR3 length is 13 residues. V lost 3 bases and J lost 8; bases outside the gene matches: 5.

The chain employs TRBV6-4 and TRBJ2-1; 10 bases are a match to TRBD1. V was clipped by 0 bases and J by 3 bases; unmatched bases: 2. CDR1 MRHNA and CDR2 SNTAGT come from the germline V gene. The CDR3 totals 16 residues. CDR3 protein: CASSDSGTGDYNEQFF. CDR3 nucleotide sequence: TGTGCCAGCAGTGACTCGGGGACAGGGGACTACAATGAGCAGTTCTTC.

The V and J genes are TRBV19 and TRBJ1-2; maybe TRBD1 (6 bases). The germline gives CDR1 LNHDA, CDR2 SQIVND (reference sequence). The CDR3 covers 15 residues. Between the trimmed V and J ends, which lost 3 bases and 3 bases, there was a span of 14 bases. The CDR3 loop is CASSIGSGVYYGYTF. In nucleotides, the CDR3 is TGTGCCAGTAGTATCGGTTCAGGGGTTTACTATGGCTACACCTTC.

The V gene is TRBV4-1, the J gene TRBJ2-7, with 11 bases matching TRBD2. Trimming took 4 bases from V and 1 from J; bases not matched to a gene: 3. This CDR3 comprises 15 residues. Germline V gene lookup returns CDR1 MGHRA and CDR2 YSYEKL. The CDR3 DNA follows: TGCGCCAGCAGCCCTAGCGGGGGGACTTCCTACGAGCAGTACTTC. Translated: CASSPSGGTSYEQYF.